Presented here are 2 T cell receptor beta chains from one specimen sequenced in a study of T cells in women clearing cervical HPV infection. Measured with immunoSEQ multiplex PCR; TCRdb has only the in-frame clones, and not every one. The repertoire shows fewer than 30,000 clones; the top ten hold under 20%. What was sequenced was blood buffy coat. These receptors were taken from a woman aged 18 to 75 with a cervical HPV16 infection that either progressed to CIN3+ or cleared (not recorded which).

This chain's CDR3 is CASSQLTGSHNEQFF. The sequenced part of the CDR3 DNA is TGTGCCAGCAGCCAGTTGACAGGGAGTCACAATGAG. The V call is TRBV14, the J call TRBJ2-1; TRBD1 matches at 7 bases. Read sequence stops 3 residues before the CDR3 end, and the germline J gene provides the missing end. Germline CDR1 SGHDN, CDR2 FVKESK. The CDR3 extends over 15 amino acids. V trimming: 3 bases; J trimming: 5 bases; junction bases outside the gene matches: 7.

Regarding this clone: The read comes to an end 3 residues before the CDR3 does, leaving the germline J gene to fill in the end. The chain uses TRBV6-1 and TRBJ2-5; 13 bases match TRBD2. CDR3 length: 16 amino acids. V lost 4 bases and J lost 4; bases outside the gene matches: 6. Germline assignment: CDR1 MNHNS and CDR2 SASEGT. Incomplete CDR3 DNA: TGTGCCAGCAGTGGCCTACTAGCGGGGGGGAGAGAGACC. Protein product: CASSGLLAGGRET. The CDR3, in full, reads CASSGLLAGGRETQYF.